One sample yielded the 13 T cell receptor beta chains listed below, sequenced in a study of beta chain features in type 1 diabetes. The investigators reverse transcribed all of the isolated RNA, so they sequenced expressed TCRB transcripts. The assay was immunoSEQ multiplex PCR, and TCRdb's table has in-frame clones only and misses some. This sample has some 360,000 clones, with about 19% found just once. Sequencing was performed on naive CD4+ T cells from blood. These receptors were taken from a woman aged 18-29 years in good health.

The chain is built from TRBV7-2 and TRBJ1-1; D remains unclear. V was cut by 5 bases and J by 1 base, with 8 bases left in between. Germline loops: CDR1 SGHTA, CDR2 FQGNSA. The CDR3 runs to 13 residues. As DNA, the CDR3 is TGTGCCAGCAGCACCAACAGGAACACTGAAGCTTTCTTT. As protein: CASSTNRNTEAFF.

This chain joins TRBV2 and TRBJ1-1; TRBD1 aligns across 7 bases. Germline CDR1 is SNHLY and CDR2 is FYNNEI. This CDR3 region has 14 residues. Germline trimming cut 7 bases from V and 3 bases from J; bases unmatched to any gene: 8. CDR3: CASTRQGVDTEAFF. The CDR3 nucleotides are TGTGCCAGCACTAGACAGGGCGTGGACACTGAAGCTTTCTTT.

The CDR3 reads CASSRTSVSYEQYF. The CDR3 DNA follows: TGTGCCAGCAGCCGGACTAGCGTGTCCTACGAGCAGTACTTC. V usage is TRBV13 and J usage is TRBJ2-7; 9 nucleotides match TRBD2. V was pared by 5 bases and J by 1 base, with 3 bases of the junction left unmatched. CDR3 length: 14 amino acids. Germline lookup yields CDR1 PRHDT and CDR2 FYEKMQ (reference sequence).

The gene calls are TRBV30 and TRBJ2-1; 9 bases are a match to TRBD1. The CDR3 runs 15 residues. Germline loops: CDR1 GTSNPN, CDR2 SVGIG (reference sequence). Unmatched junction bases numbered 6, after V lost 2 bases and J lost 4 bases. This chain's CDR3 is CAWSPDRGLYNEQFF. CDR3 coding DNA: TGTGCCTGGAGTCCGGACAGGGGACTGTACAATGAGCAGTTCTTC.

The chain uses TRBV7-2 and TRBJ2-3, with 8 bases identical to TRBD1. Germline V CDR1 and CDR2: SGHTA, FQGNSA. This CDR3 spans 16 amino acids. V lost 2 bases to trimming and J lost 2 bases; unmatched junction nucleotides: 6. CDR3 DNA: TGTGCCAGCAGCTTACGGAGGACAGGGATCACAGATACGCAGTATTTT. Its protein product is CASSLRRTGITDTQYF.

This clone was seen a few times. Other DNA sequences of this sample code for an identical CDR3. CDR3 in DNA: TGCGCCAGCAGCCAAGGACAGTATAGCAATCAGCCCCAGCATTTT. Protein: CASSQGQYSNQPQHF. This chain connects TRBV4-1 to TRBJ1-5, with a possible D match to TRBD1 (5 bases). CDR3 length equals 15 residues. Trimming removed 1 base from V and 0 bases from J, with 7 bases in between. Germline V gene sequence: CDR1 MGHRA, CDR2 YSYEKL.

The sample holds a few counts of this clone. The V gene is TRBV29-1, the J gene TRBJ1-5; 8 nucleotides match TRBD1. V shed 6 bases, J shed 3 bases, and the junction held 7 bases outside the gene matches. CDR1 and CDR2 (germline): SQVTM, ANQGSEA. This CDR3 spans 14 amino acids. The CDR3 sequence is CSVKTGAPNQPQHF. The CDR3 DNA reads as TGCAGCGTGAAGACAGGGGCCCCCAATCAGCCCCAGCATTTT.

The chain carries TRBV29-1 and TRBJ1-1; 7 bases are shared with TRBD1. CDR3 length equals 15 residues. The junction had 13 bases not matched to a gene; V was cut back by 5 bases and J by 4 bases. The germline gives CDR1 SQVTM, CDR2 ANQGSEA. CDR3 sequence: CSVQIGQASGTEAFF. The CDR3 DNA reads TGCAGCGTTCAAATAGGACAGGCCTCCGGCACTGAAGCTTTCTTT.

This clone was picked up a small number of times. The chain couples TRBV18 to TRBJ2-5, with a tentative D call TRBD1 (6 bases). Germline V CDR1 and CDR2: KGHSH, LQKENI. Trimming stripped 0 bases from V and 5 bases from J, with 10 bases between. The CDR3 loop spans 14 amino acids. CDR3 DNA sequence: TGTGCCAGCTCACCACCTGGCAGGGGCGAGACCCAGTACTTC. It codes for CASSPPGRGETQYF. Supplemented by reference TRBV18 and TRBJ2-5, the full variable domain reads NAGVMQNPRHLVRRRGQEARLRCSPMKGHSHVYWYRQLPEEGLKFMVYLQKENIIDESGMPKERFSAEFPKEGPSILRIQQVVRGDSAAYFCASSPPGRGETQYFGPGTRLLVL.

Only a few counts were recorded for this clone. Other DNA sequences in this sample translate to the same CDR3. This chain uses TRBV7-2 with TRBJ1-2; 9 nucleotides agree with TRBD1. Germline-derived CDR1 and CDR2 are SGHTA and FQGNSA. V lost 5 bases to trimming and J lost 3 bases; unmatched junction nucleotides: 4. The CDR3 has 14 residues. Here the CDR3 DNA reads TGTGCCAGCAGCCCGGGACAGGGTGACTATGGCTACACCTTC. Translation gives CASSPGQGDYGYTF.

As to this clone: At one end the junction does not follow the germline gene, possibly because of a read error. V usage is TRBV7-7 and J usage is TRBJ2-5, with 8 bases lining up with TRBD2. The germline V gene encodes CDR1 SSHAT and CDR2 FNYEAQ (reference sequence). This CDR3 comprises 15 residues. The CDR3 spells CASRPGGGSQETQYF. CDR3 in DNA: TGTGCTAGCAGACCCGGGGGGGGGTCCCAAGAGACCCAGTACTTC. The full variable domain, in which reference TRBV7-7 and TRBJ2-5 provide the parts outside the CDR3, is GAGVSQSPRYKVTKRGQDVTLRCDPISSHATLYWYQQALGQGPEFLTYFNYEAQPDKSGLPSDRFSAERPEGSISTLTIQRTEQRDSAMYRCASRPGGGSQETQYFGPGTRLLVL.

This clone was detected only a few times. This chain links TRBV30 with TRBJ2-7; 7 bases are a match to TRBD1. The CDR3 runs to 13 residues. The germline gives CDR1 GTSNPN, CDR2 SVGIG (reference sequence). Trimming at V came to 0 bases and at J to 5 bases, leaving 4 bases not matched to a gene. CDR3 bases: TGTGCCTGGAGTGTCCTAGGGGGCGACGAGCAGTACTTC. Its translation is CAWSVLGGDEQYF.

This clone came up a few times. V usage is TRBV7-2 and J usage is TRBJ2-7; 7 positions match TRBD1. The J segment lost 4 bases and the V segment lost 5 bases, leaving 8 bases of the junction unmatched. CDR3 length: 14 amino acids. CDR1 is SGHTA, CDR2 FQGNSA, per germline. In DNA form, the CDR3 reads TGTGCCAGCAGCCCCAACAGGGGAGTGTACGAGCAGTACTTC. It yields the protein CASSPNRGVYEQYF.